Shown below are 25 T cell receptor beta chains from a single sample sequenced in a study of T cell changes during pregnancy in multiple sclerosis. Assay: immunoSEQ multiplex PCR; the TCRdb copy retains only in-frame clones and omits some. The table includes approximately 30,000 clones, more than 70% detected once. Source: CD8+ T cells from peripheral blood mononuclear cells, taken in the first trimester of pregnancy. These receptors all stem from a female donor with multiple sclerosis, enrolled in a pregnancy study.

This chain connects TRBV7-2 to TRBJ2-7; 7 nucleotides line up with TRBD1. After removal of 3 bases from V and 2 bases from J, the junction contained 7 bases not matched to a gene. Germline assignment: CDR1 SGHTA and CDR2 FQGNSA. CDR3 length: 15 residues. The chain's CDR3 is CASSLDGQAAYEQYF. CDR3 nucleotide sequence: TGTGCCAGCAGCTTGGATGGACAGGCCGCCTACGAGCAGTACTTC.

The count of this clone is one. This rearrangement joins TRBV7-2 to TRBJ2-2, with D unclear. Between the trimmed V and J ends, which lost 3 bases and 6 bases, there was a span of 8 bases. Germline V CDR1 and CDR2: SGHTA, FQGNSA. The CDR3 is made up of 13 amino acids. CDR3 DNA: TGTGCCAGCAGCTTTTTAGTCCCCGGGGAGCTGTTTTTT. It codes for CASSFLVPGELFF.

This rearrangement joins TRBV5-6 to TRBJ2-1; 10 bases are a match to TRBD2. With V trimmed by 1 base and J by 4 bases, 5 bases remained unmatched. The germline gives CDR1 SGHDT, CDR2 YYEEEE. The CDR3 totals 16 residues. CDR3 sequence reads: CASSLTSGERYNEQFF. CDR3 sequence (DNA): TGTGCCAGCAGCTTGACTAGCGGGGAGCGTTACAATGAGCAGTTCTTC. Variable domain in full (rest from reference TRBV5-6 and TRBJ2-1): DAGVTQSPTHLIKTRGQQVTLRCSPKSGHDTVSWYQQALGQGPQFIFQYYEEEERQRGNFPDRFSGHQFPNYSSELNVNALLLGDSALYLCASSLTSGERYNEQFFGPGTRLTVL.

The chain joins TRBV6-5 to TRBJ2-7; TRBD2 might be the D (6 bases). Per germline, CDR1 MNHEY and CDR2 SVGAGI. The CDR3 sequence is 13 residues long. Trimming cost V 6 bases and J 0 bases, with 9 bases left between them. CDR3 DNA: TGTGCCAGCAGCCCGGGACTCTCCTACGAGCAGTACTTC. Protein product: CASSPGLSYEQYF.

This chain uses TRBV7-9 with TRBJ2-7; weak D call: TRBD1 (6 bases). Germline values: CDR1 SEHNR, CDR2 FQNEAQ (reference sequence). The CDR3 is made up of 13 amino acids. Trimming removed 5 bases from V and 2 bases from J, with 10 bases in between. CDR3 region: CASSADSPYEQYF. The CDR3 bases are TGTGCCAGCAGCGCGGACAGCCCCTACGAGCAGTACTTC. Full variable domain (remainder filled in from reference TRBV7-9 and TRBJ2-7): DTGVSQNPRHKITKRGQNVTFRCDPISEHNRLYWYRQTLGQGPEFLTYFQNEAQLEKSRLLSDRFSAERPKGSFSTLEIQRTEQGDSAMYLCASSADSPYEQYFGPGTRLTVT.

The rearrangement uses TRBV30 and TRBJ1-2; D is unresolved. The germline V gene has CDR1 GTSNPN and CDR2 SVGIG (reference sequence). The V end was cut by 3 bases, the J end by 6 bases, with 17 bases between. This CDR3 has 14 amino acids. DNA for the CDR3: TGTGCCTGGAGGATATCGAACCGAAGCGATGGCTACACCTTC. Its translation: CAWRISNRSDGYTF.

V is TRBV4-1 and J is TRBJ1-4; D is unresolved. Deletions cut 6 bases from V and 2 bases from J, with 7 bases between. The CDR3 consists of 13 residues. CDR1 and CDR2 from the germline V gene are MGHRA and YSYEKL. In nucleotides, the CDR3 is TGCGCCAGCAGGGAACAGACTAATGAAAAACTGTTTTTT. Translation gives CASREQTNEKLFF.

V gene TRBV11-1 combines with J gene TRBJ2-1; maybe TRBD1 (5 bases). The V gene's germline CDR1 is SGHAT and CDR2 FQDESV (reference sequence). V lost 0 bases and J lost 11, with 8 bases in between. CDR3 length: 12 residues. In DNA, the CDR3 is TGTGCCAGCAGCTTAGCAGGGGAAAAGCAGTTCTTC. This encodes CASSLAGEKQFF.

In DNA form, the CDR3 reads TGCGCCAGCAGCCAAAGTTCACAGGGTAGGGATACGCAGTATTTT. Translating gives CASSQSSQGRDTQYF. The chain has TRBV4-1 and TRBJ2-3; possibly TRBD1 for D (6 bases). Per germline, CDR1 MGHRA and CDR2 YSYEKL. The CDR3 loop spans 15 amino acids. V lost 2 bases to trimming and J lost 6 bases, with 15 bases between them.

The gene calls are TRBV18 and TRBJ1-5, with D tentatively TRBD1 (5 bases). Trimming removed 0 bases from V and 4 bases from J, with 13 bases in between. Germline CDR1 is KGHSH and CDR2 is LQKENI. CDR3 size: 16 residues. CDR3 bases: TGTGCCAGCTCACCACCAAACAGGCTCTCGAATCAGCCCCAGCATTTT. Translating gives CASSPPNRLSNQPQHF. Variable domain in full (rest from reference TRBV18 and TRBJ1-5): NAGVMQNPRHLVRRRGQEARLRCSPMKGHSHVYWYRQLPEEGLKFMVYLQKENIIDESGMPKERFSAEFPKEGPSILRIQQVVRGDSAAYFCASSPPNRLSNQPQHFGDGTRLSIL.

This chain joins TRBV10-1 and TRBJ2-1; 10 bases line up with TRBD2. Per the germline V gene, CDR1 is WNHNN and CDR2 is SYGVQD (reference sequence). Unmatched junction bases numbered 7, after V lost 4 bases and J lost 4 bases. This CDR3 has 16 residues. CDR3 coding DNA: TGCGCCAGCAGTGTGGCTAGCGGGAGTGGTTACAATGAGCAGTTCTTC. This gives the protein CASSVASGSGYNEQFF.

V and J are TRBV10-1 and TRBJ1-2; D may be TRBD1 (6 bases). The germline CDR1 and CDR2 sequences are WNHNN and SYGVQD (reference sequence). V lost 0 bases, J lost 8 bases, and 16 bases lay in between. There are 15 residues in the CDR3. The CDR3 loop is CASSESMAGDYGYTF. For the CDR3, the DNA is TGCGCCAGCAGTGAGTCGATGGCAGGGGATTACGGCTACACCTTC.

The rearrangement uses TRBV28 and TRBJ2-2; tentative D call: TRBD2 (6 bases). From germline, CDR1 is MDHEN and CDR2 SYDVKM. The CDR3 extends over 17 amino acids. Trimming took off 7 bases at V and 6 bases at J, with 24 bases between the two ends. The CDR3 reads CASILSGVASRAGELFF. In DNA, the CDR3 is TGTGCCAGCATCCTATCGGGGGTCGCGAGCAGGGCCGGGGAGCTGTTTTTT.

The V and J genes are TRBV6-6 and TRBJ2-7, with TRBD2 matching over 8 bases. Per germline, CDR1 MNHNY and CDR2 SVGAGI (reference sequence). This CDR3 has 16 residues. V shed 0 bases and J 3 bases; nucleotides not matched to a gene: 7. CDR3 protein: CASSYSPASGFYEQYF. The CDR3 DNA reads as TGTGCCAGCAGTTACTCTCCTGCTAGCGGGTTCTACGAGCAGTACTTC.

The CDR3 here is CASSPETGGSGNTIYF. DNA of the CDR3: TGCGCCAGCAGCCCGGAGACAGGAGGTTCTGGAAACACCATATATTTT. The chain employs TRBV5-1 and TRBJ1-3; D might be TRBD1 (6 bases). The germline V gene has CDR1 SGHRS and CDR2 YFSETQ. The ends were cut back, 4 bases at V and 1 base at J, with 15 bases in the middle. The CDR3 loop spans 16 amino acids.

The genes are TRBV10-2 and TRBJ2-7, with 9 nucleotides matching TRBD1. The V gene end was trimmed by 4 bases and the J gene end by 4 bases; junction bases not matched to a gene: 8. Per the germline V gene, CDR1 is WSHSY and CDR2 is SAAADI. The CDR3 spans 15 residues. CDR3 DNA: TGCGCCAGCAGTGTCGCCGGGACAGGGCGGTACGAGCAGTACTTC. The encoded protein is CASSVAGTGRYEQYF.

The CDR3, as DNA: TGTGCCAGCGCCGGGACAGCTACTGAAAAACTGTTTTTT. Translated: CASAGTATEKLFF. This chain links TRBV27 with TRBJ1-4; 7 bases are shared with TRBD1. Germline V lookup: CDR1 MNHEY, CDR2 SMNVEV (reference sequence). Trimming removed 8 bases from V and 7 bases from J; junction bases left unmatched: 7. This CDR3 contains 13 residues. Drawing the rest from reference TRBV27 and TRBJ1-4, the complete variable domain is EAQVTQNPRYLITVTGKKLTVTCSQNMNHEYMSWYRQDPGLGLRQIYYSMNVEVTDKGDVPEGYKVSRKEKRNFPLILESPSPNQTSLYFCASAGTATEKLFFGSGTQLSVL.

This chain joins TRBV7-8 and TRBJ2-7; D is unclear. Trimming shortened V by 1 base and J by 2 bases, and 9 bases separated the two germline ends. This CDR3 region has 14 residues. Germline-derived CDR1 and CDR2 are SGHVS and FQNEAQ. CDR3 sequence (DNA): TGTGCCAGCAGCTTAGGGGCAGTTCCCTACGAGCAGTACTTC. It codes for CASSLGAVPYEQYF.

The rearrangement links TRBV5-5 to TRBJ2-7; D is possibly TRBD1 (6 bases). This CDR3 is 14 amino acids long. The ends were cut back, 0 bases at V and 1 base at J, with 8 bases in the middle. The V gene's germline CDR1 is SGHKS and CDR2 YYEKEE (reference sequence). The CDR3 region has the DNA TGTGCCAGCAGCTTGGTACAGGGTTCCTACGAGCAGTACTTC. The encoded protein is CASSLVQGSYEQYF.

V is TRBV9 and J is TRBJ2-1, with TRBD2 matching 10 bases. CDR1 and CDR2 from the germline V gene are SGDLS and YYNGEE. V shed 3 bases, J shed 5 bases, and the junction held 5 bases outside the gene matches. CDR3 length equals 15 residues. The CDR3: CASSASGSTHNEQFF. CDR3 nucleotides: TGTGCCAGCAGCGCTAGCGGGAGCACTCACAATGAGCAGTTCTTC.

This sequence joins TRBV2 and TRBJ2-7; D might be TRBD1 (6 bases). CDR1 is SNHLY, CDR2 FYNNEI, per germline. V lost 6 bases and J lost 1, with 16 bases in between. The CDR3 runs to 15 residues. The CDR3 coding sequence is TGTGCCAGCAGAGGTTGGACAGCTTTGTCCTACGAGCAGTACTTC. Protein: CASRGWTALSYEQYF.

CDR3 in DNA: TGTGCCAGCAGCTTGGAAGAGGGCTACTACGAGCAGTACTTC. This codes for CASSLEEGYYEQYF. The gene calls are TRBV7-9 and TRBJ2-7, with D maybe TRBD2 (5 bases). Germline loops: CDR1 SEHNR, CDR2 FQNEAQ (reference sequence). V dropped 3 bases and J dropped 3 bases, with 12 bases sitting between them. This CDR3 is built from 14 residues.

This chain connects TRBV11-2 to TRBJ1-2; 8 bases are a match to TRBD1. V shed 3 bases and J 8 bases; nucleotides not matched to a gene: 2. CDR3 length: 12 amino acids. CDR1 SGHAT and CDR2 FQNNGV come from the germline V gene. CDR3: CASSFDRGGYTF. The CDR3 bases are TGTGCCAGCAGCTTTGACAGGGGCGGCTACACCTTC. Complete variable domain (other parts from reference TRBV11-2 and TRBJ1-2): EAGVAQSPRYKIIEKRQSVAFWCNPISGHATLYWYQQILGQGPKLLIQFQNNGVVDDSQLPKDRFSAERLKGVDSTLKIQPAKLEDSAVYLCASSFDRGGYTFGSGTRLTVV.

This clone has only a few counts. This chain links TRBV7-2 with TRBJ1-5; the D is unclear. Trimming removed 5 bases at V and 5 bases at J, with 7 bases between. This CDR3 has 12 amino acids. Germline V CDR1 and CDR2: SGHTA, FQGNSA. The CDR3 DNA reads as TGTGCCAGCAGCCCCGGGGATCAGCCCCAGCATTTT. Its protein product is CASSPGDQPQHF.

This chain uses TRBV7-2 with TRBJ1-4, with a possible D match to TRBD1 (5 bases). Looked up from germline, CDR1 is SGHTA and CDR2 is FQGNSA. V gave up 5 bases and J gave up 1 base, with 11 bases separating them. The length of the CDR3 is 15 residues. The CDR3 nucleotides read TGTGCCAGCAGCCACGCGGGGGGAACTAATGAAAAACTGTTTTTT. Residues: CASSHAGGTNEKLFF. Looking up the rest from reference TRBV7-2 and TRBJ1-4 gives the full variable domain: GAGVSQSPSNKVTEKGKDVELRCDPISGHTALYWYRQSLGQGLEFLIYFQGNSAPDKSGLPSDRFSAERTGGSVSTLTIQRTQQEDSAVYLCASSHAGGTNEKLFFGSGTQLSVL.